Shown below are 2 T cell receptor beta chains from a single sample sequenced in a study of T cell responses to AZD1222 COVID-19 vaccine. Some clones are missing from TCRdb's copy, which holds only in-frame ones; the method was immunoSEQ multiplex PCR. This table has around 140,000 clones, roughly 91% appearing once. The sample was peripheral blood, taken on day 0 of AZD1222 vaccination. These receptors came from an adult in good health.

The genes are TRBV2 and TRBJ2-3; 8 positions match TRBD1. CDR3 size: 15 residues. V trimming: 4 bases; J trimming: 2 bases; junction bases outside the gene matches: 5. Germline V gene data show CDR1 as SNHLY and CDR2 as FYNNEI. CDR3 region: CASSGQGLATDTQYF. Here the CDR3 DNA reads TGTGCCAGCAGTGGACAGGGGTTAGCCACAGATACGCAGTATTTT.

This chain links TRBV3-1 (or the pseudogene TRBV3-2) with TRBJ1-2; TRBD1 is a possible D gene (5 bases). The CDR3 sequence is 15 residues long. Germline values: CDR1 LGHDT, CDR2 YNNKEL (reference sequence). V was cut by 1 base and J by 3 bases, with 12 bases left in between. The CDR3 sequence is CASSQGSGQDYGYTF. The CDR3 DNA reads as TGTGCCAGCAGCCAAGGGTCAGGGCAAGACTATGGCTACACCTTC.